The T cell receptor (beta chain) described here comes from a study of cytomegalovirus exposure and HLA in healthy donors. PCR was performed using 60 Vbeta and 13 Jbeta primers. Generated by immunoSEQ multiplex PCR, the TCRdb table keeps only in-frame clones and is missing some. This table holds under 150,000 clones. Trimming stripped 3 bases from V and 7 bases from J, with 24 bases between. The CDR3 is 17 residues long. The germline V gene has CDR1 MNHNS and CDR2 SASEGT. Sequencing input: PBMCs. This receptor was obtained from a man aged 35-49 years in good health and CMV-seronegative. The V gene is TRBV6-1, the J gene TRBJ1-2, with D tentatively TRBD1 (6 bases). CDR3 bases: TGTGCCAGCAGTGATTCCGCCCGGGGGGGCGCTTCCCCTGGCTACACCTTC. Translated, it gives CASSDSARGGASPGYTF.